Shown below are 24 T cell receptor beta chains from a single sample sequenced in a study of T cell repertoires in cytomegalovirus infection. Using its own MiXCR run on the reads, TCRdb lists one record per CDR3 protein. Of nearly 700,000 distinct CDR3 sequences in the sample, roughly 30% are singletons; the top ten hold 15% to 20%. Their target antigens are unknown. The starting material was cultured PBMCs, obtained from culture after CMV antigen stimulation. Receptors originate from a human donor in good health (CMV status not recorded). Some clones in this sample may be carry-over from other donors' samples.

This clonotype has a handful of counts. The rearrangement joins TRBV2 to TRBJ1-6; 9 bases are shared with TRBD1. The ends lost 6 bases at V and 9 bases at J; junction bases unmatched: 6. The length of the CDR3 is 14 residues. Germline assignment: CDR1 SNHLY and CDR2 FYNNEI. The CDR3 spells CASSWDRESSPLHF. The CDR3 coding sequence is TGTGCCAGCAGCTGGGACAGGGAAAGTTCACCCCTCCACTTT.

J is TRBJ2-7 and V is TRBV7-9; TRBD2 matches at 12 bases. CDR1 SEHNR and CDR2 FQNEAQ come from the germline V gene (reference sequence). Germline trimming cut 5 bases from V and 3 bases from J; bases unmatched to any gene: 8. This CDR3 comprises 16 residues. The CDR3 sequence: CASSPGLAGMIYEQYF. CDR3 coding DNA: TGTGCCAGCAGCCCCGGACTAGCGGGGATGATCTACGAGCAGTACTTC.

The sample holds a few counts of this clonotype. The chain combines TRBV4-3 with TRBJ1-1, with D unresolved. The germline V gene has CDR1 LGHNA and CDR2 YSLEER. V lost 0 bases and J 0 bases, leaving 8 bases between the germline ends. The CDR3 is made up of 15 amino acids. For the CDR3, the DNA is TGCGCCAGCAGCCAAGACGAGAGCATGAACACTGAAGCTTTCTTT. Its translation is CASSQDESMNTEAFF.

This chain joins TRBV6-1 and TRBJ1-4; possibly TRBD1 for D (5 bases). Germline-derived CDR1 and CDR2 are MNHNS and SASEGT. V lost 6 bases and J 5 bases, leaving 13 bases between the germline ends. CDR3 length: 14 residues. The CDR3 bases are TGTGCCAGCAGCCCAGGGCTGTCCAATGAAAAACTGTTTTTT. This translates into CASSPGLSNEKLFF.

J is TRBJ1-2 and V is TRBV23-1; no definite D call. TRBV23-1 is marked as an open reading frame, function uncertain. Between the trimmed V and J ends, which lost 4 bases and 8 bases, there was a span of 11 bases. The CDR3 sequence is 12 residues long. CDR3 region: CASSRILGGYTF. DNA for the CDR3: TGCGCCAGCAGTCGGATCCTCGGCGGCTACACCTTC.

The gene calls are TRBV12-3 or TRBV12-4 and TRBJ1-2, with no clear D. V lost 5 bases, J lost 6 bases, and 16 bases lay in between. CDR3 length: 14 residues. The CDR3 sequence is CASSPASTAHGYTF. CDR3 nucleotide sequence: TGTGCCAGCAGTCCCGCGTCGACCGCCCATGGCTACACCTTC.

Comment on this clonotype: With a much larger clone just one base away, this may be a read error. The rearrangement joins TRBV5-4 to TRBJ2-7, with a tentative D call TRBD1 (6 bases). The germline CDR1 and CDR2 sequences are SGHNT and YYREEE (reference sequence). The CDR3 length is 13 residues. V shed 4 bases and J shed 2 bases, with 10 bases lying between them. The CDR3 coding sequence is TGTGCCAGCAGCACTACAGGGACCTACGAGCAGTACTTC. It is translated as CASSTTGTYEQYF.

The gene calls are TRBV20-1 and TRBJ2-1; 7 bases fit TRBD2. The CDR3 totals 12 residues. The germline CDR1 and CDR2 sequences are DFQATT and SNEGSKA (reference sequence). V lost 5 bases to trimming and J lost 5 bases; unmatched junction nucleotides: 3. This CDR3 is CSARGGNNEQFF. The CDR3 DNA reads TGCAGTGCTCGCGGGGGTAACAATGAGCAGTTCTTC.

The CDR3 loop is CASSHRQGSSYEQYF. CDR3 bases: TGTGCCAGCAGTCACCGACAGGGGAGCTCCTACGAGCAGTACTTC. The J gene is TRBJ2-7, the V gene TRBV28, with 8 nucleotides matching TRBD1. Germline CDR1 and CDR2: MDHEN and SYDVKM. The CDR3 has 15 amino acids. J was trimmed by 0 bases and V by 5 bases; bases with no gene match: 6.

This clonotype was counted only a few times. The chain couples TRBV10-3 to TRBJ1-2; D may be TRBD1 (5 bases). From germline, CDR1 is ENHRY and CDR2 SYGVKD. Between the trimmed V and J ends, which lost 3 bases and 3 bases, there was a span of 8 bases. CDR3 length: 13 amino acids. DNA for the CDR3: TGTGCCATCAGTGATGGGGACCACTATGGCTACACCTTC. Translation gives CAISDGDHYGYTF.

The CDR3: CAISEPTGTEAFF. The CDR3 coding sequence is TGTGCCATCAGTGAGCCTACGGGTACTGAAGCTTTCTTT. The V call is TRBV10-3, the J call TRBJ1-1; no clear D gene. This CDR3 contains 13 residues. V lost 2 bases and J 5 bases, leaving 9 bases between the germline ends. Germline CDR1 is ENHRY and CDR2 is SYGVKD.

This clonotype has just a few counts. The rearrangement joins TRBV28 to TRBJ1-1, with D perhaps matching TRBD1 (5 bases). The CDR3 extends over 18 amino acids. The ends were cut back, 3 bases at V and 2 bases at J, with 22 bases in the middle. Germline V gene lookup returns CDR1 MDHEN and CDR2 SYDVKM. As DNA, the CDR3 is TGTGCCAGCAGTTTGGTCGGGACTCCCCATTTGGGAAACACTGAAGCTTTCTTT. Its protein is CASSLVGTPHLGNTEAFF.

This clonotype occurred a few times. The CDR3 nucleotides read TGTGCCAGCAGCGCAAGGAGGGGCAGGGGGATTTCTTTATCCTACAATGAGCAGTTCTTC. Its protein is CASSARRGRGISLSYNEQFF. The chain employs TRBV7-9 and TRBJ2-1; D may be TRBD1 (7 bases). CDR3 length equals 20 residues. Germline values: CDR1 SEHNR, CDR2 FQNEAQ (reference sequence). Trimming cost V 5 bases and J 1 base, with 27 bases left between them.

Ten or more counts support this clonotype. CDR3 in DNA: TGTGCCAGCAGCTCCGGGACTAGCGCGTCCGGGGAGCTGTTTTTT. It specifies CASSSGTSASGELFF. The J gene is TRBJ2-2, the V gene TRBV7-2, with 10 bases that match TRBD2. Germline V gene sequence: CDR1 SGHTA, CDR2 FQGNSA. Trimming at V came to 4 bases and at J to 6 bases, leaving 5 bases not matched to a gene. The CDR3 extends over 15 amino acids.

The rearrangement joins TRBV20-1 to TRBJ2-7, with 10 bases lining up with TRBD1. Germline V gene lookup returns CDR1 DFQATT and CDR2 SNEGSKA (reference sequence). V shed 6 bases and J 5 bases; nucleotides not matched to a gene: 13. The CDR3 totals 15 residues. The CDR3 bases are TGCAGTGCCCCCGACCCGGGACAGGGGAGCCACGAGCAGTACTTC. Amino acid sequence: CSAPDPGQGSHEQYF.

The V and J genes are TRBV3-1 and TRBJ2-1, with D unclear. The V end was cut by 3 bases, the J end by 9 bases, with 12 bases between. The germline CDR1 and CDR2 sequences are LGHDT and YNNKEL (reference sequence). The CDR3 covers 13 residues. The CDR3 DNA sequence: TGTGCCAGCAGCCAGGAAAGTCGCGGTGAGCAGTTCTTC. Its protein product is CASSQESRGEQFF.

A remark on this clonotype: One base away lies a much larger clone, so this may be a sequencing read error. This chain connects TRBV7-2 to TRBJ2-7, with 8 positions matching TRBD2. CDR1 is SGHTA and CDR2 is FQGNSA in the germline V gene. There are 14 residues in the CDR3. CDR3 sequence: CASTLTGGFYERYF. DNA of the CDR3: TGTGCCAGCACTCTGACGGGAGGGTTTTACGAGCGGTACTTC.

This clonotype was detected a few times. The chain carries TRBV11-2 and TRBJ2-1; tentative D call: TRBD1 (6 bases). Germline-derived CDR1 and CDR2 are SGHAT and FQNNGV. V lost 2 bases, J lost 8 bases, and 13 bases lay in between. This CDR3 spans 14 amino acids. DNA of the CDR3: TGTGCCAGCAGCTTATCCACAGGGTTCCATGAGCAGTTCTTC. This encodes CASSLSTGFHEQFF.

The V and J genes are TRBV6-1 and TRBJ1-2; D gene unclear. Germline V gene data show CDR1 as MNHNS and CDR2 as SASEGT. V was shortened by 3 bases and J by 2 bases, with 7 bases between the two germline ends. CDR3 length: 13 amino acids. In DNA form, the CDR3 reads TGTGCCAGCAGTGACACAGTCAACTATGGCTACACCTTC. Translation: CASSDTVNYGYTF.

This clonotype was found a few times. The chain employs TRBV7-4 and TRBJ1-4, with no clear D. With 5 bases removed from V and 6 bases from J, the gap between germline ends came to 16 bases. Germline lookup yields CDR1 SGHVT and CDR2 SQSDAQ. The CDR3 length is 15 residues. The CDR3 DNA follows: TGTGCCAGCAGCCCCTGGGAACCTGGGGATGAAAAACTGTTTTTT. Translated, it gives CASSPWEPGDEKLFF.

The chain recombines TRBV15 with TRBJ2-7, with 7 bases that match TRBD2. Germline values: CDR1 LNHNV, CDR2 YYDKDF (reference sequence). The CDR3 contains 15 residues. V dropped 0 bases and J dropped 2; count of bases not matched to a gene: 4. CDR3 in amino acids: CATSRELGTTYEQYF. Here the CDR3 DNA reads TGTGCCACCAGCAGAGAGTTAGGGACTACCTACGAGCAGTACTTC.

This clonotype was counted a few times. This chain links TRBV6-5 with TRBJ2-3; 9 bases line up with TRBD2. V lost 7 bases and J lost 3; bases outside the gene matches: 5. The CDR3 is 14 amino acids. Looked up from germline, CDR1 is MNHEY and CDR2 is SVGAGI. CDR3 loop: CASTETSGTDTQYF. The CDR3 coding sequence is TGTGCCAGCACCGAGACTAGCGGAACAGATACGCAGTATTTT.

The V and J genes are TRBV6-1 and TRBJ2-3; 10 nucleotides line up with TRBD2. CDR3 length: 16 residues. V was pared by 5 bases and J by 4 bases, with 9 bases of the junction left unmatched. The V gene's germline CDR1 is MNHNS and CDR2 SASEGT. CDR3 DNA: TGTGCCAGCAGTTACCCGAGCGGGGGGGGCGCAGATACGCAGTATTTT. Its translation: CASSYPSGGGADTQYF.

This clonotype was found a few times. The rearrangement links TRBV6-5 to TRBJ1-6, with TRBD1 identical over 8 bases. This CDR3 comprises 20 residues. The trim removed 2 bases at V and 0 bases at J, leaving 12 bases unmatched. Germline V gene lookup returns CDR1 MNHEY and CDR2 SVGAGI. The CDR3 DNA follows: TGTGCCAGCAGTTACCGGCCTCAGACAGGGACAGGCTCCTATAATTCACCCCTCCACTTT. Translation: CASSYRPQTGTGSYNSPLHF.